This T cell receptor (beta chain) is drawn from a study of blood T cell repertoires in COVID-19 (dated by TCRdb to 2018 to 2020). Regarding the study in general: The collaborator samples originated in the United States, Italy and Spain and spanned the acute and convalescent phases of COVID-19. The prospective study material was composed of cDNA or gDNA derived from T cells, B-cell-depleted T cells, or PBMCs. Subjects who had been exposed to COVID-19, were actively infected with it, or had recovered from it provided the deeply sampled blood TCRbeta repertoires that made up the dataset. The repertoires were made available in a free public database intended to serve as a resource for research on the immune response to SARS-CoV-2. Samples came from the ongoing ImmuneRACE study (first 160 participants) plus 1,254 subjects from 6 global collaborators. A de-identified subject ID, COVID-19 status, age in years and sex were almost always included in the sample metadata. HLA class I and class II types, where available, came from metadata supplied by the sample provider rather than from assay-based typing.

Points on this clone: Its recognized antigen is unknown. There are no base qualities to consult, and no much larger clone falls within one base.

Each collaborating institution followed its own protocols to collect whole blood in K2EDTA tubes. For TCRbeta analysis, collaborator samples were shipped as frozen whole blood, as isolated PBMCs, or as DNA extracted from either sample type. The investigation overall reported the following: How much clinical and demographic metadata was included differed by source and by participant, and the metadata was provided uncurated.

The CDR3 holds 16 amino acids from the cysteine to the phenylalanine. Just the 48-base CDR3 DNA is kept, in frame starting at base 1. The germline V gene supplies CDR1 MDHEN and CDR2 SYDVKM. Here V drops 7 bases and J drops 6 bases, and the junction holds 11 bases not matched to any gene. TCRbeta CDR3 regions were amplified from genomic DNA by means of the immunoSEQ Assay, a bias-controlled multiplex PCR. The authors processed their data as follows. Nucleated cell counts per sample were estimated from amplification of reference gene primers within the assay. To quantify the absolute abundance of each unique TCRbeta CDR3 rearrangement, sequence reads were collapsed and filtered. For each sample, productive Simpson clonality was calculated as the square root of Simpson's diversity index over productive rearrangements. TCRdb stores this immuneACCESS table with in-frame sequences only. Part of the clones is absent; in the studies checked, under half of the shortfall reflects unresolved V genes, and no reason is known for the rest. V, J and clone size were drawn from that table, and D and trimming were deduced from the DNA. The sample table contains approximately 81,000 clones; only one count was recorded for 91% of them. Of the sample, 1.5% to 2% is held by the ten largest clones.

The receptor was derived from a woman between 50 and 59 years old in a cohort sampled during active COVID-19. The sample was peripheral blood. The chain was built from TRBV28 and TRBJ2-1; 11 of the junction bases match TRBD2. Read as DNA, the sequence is TGTGCCAGCATCATAGGAGGGACTAGCGGTCTCAATGAGCAGTTCTTC. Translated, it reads CASIIGGTSGLNEQFF.